Below, 11 T cell receptor beta chains from the same sample are listed, as sequenced in a study of response to subunit inactivated influenza vaccine. Using its own MiXCR run on the RT-PCR reads, TCRdb lists one record per CDR3 protein. The sample yields roughly 570,000 distinct CDR3 sequences, 12% to 15% seen once. This specimen was PBMCs from blood, taken about 13 days after vaccination. Receptors were obtained from a middle-aged man who received an inactivated influenza vaccine.

The J gene is TRBJ2-5, the V gene TRBV6-1; 15 nucleotides align to TRBD2. CDR1 is MNHNS and CDR2 is SASEGT in the germline V gene. Trimming took 6 bases from V and 11 from J; bases not matched to a gene: 4. The CDR3 sequence is 13 residues long. The CDR3 loop is CASRGLAGGPQYF. CDR3 nucleotide sequence: TGTGCCAGCAGAGGACTAGCGGGAGGGCCGCAGTACTTC.

This clonotype was observed a few times. The chain carries TRBV6-1 and TRBJ2-2, with D perhaps TRBD1 or TRBD2 (5 bases each). The CDR3 spans 15 residues. Between the trimmed V and J ends, which lost 5 bases and 2 bases, there was a span of 12 bases. Germline lookup yields CDR1 MNHNS and CDR2 SASEGT. The CDR3 DNA reads as TGTGCCAGCAGTCGTCCGGGACGCAACACCGGGGAGCTGTTTTTT. This encodes CASSRPGRNTGELFF.

This clonotype has a handful of counts. The J gene is TRBJ2-2, the V gene TRBV5-4; D may correspond to TRBD1 or TRBD2 (5 bases each). Germline CDR1 and CDR2: SGHNT and YYREEE (reference sequence). This CDR3 is built from 15 residues. V lost 1 base, J lost 5 bases, and 12 bases lay in between. CDR3 loop: CASSLRGAKTGELFF. The CDR3 coding sequence is TGTGCCAGCAGCTTGCGAGGGGCAAAGACCGGGGAGCTGTTTTTT.

This clonotype has more than one count but fewer than ten. V and J are TRBV30 and TRBJ1-2; D is unclear. The CDR3 runs to 15 residues. Germline V lookup: CDR1 GTSNPN, CDR2 SVGIG (reference sequence). V was clipped by 7 bases and J by 6 bases, with 24 bases between them. CDR3 sequence: CASDVKDGGSDGYTF. Here the CDR3 DNA reads TGTGCCTCCGACGTTAAGGACGGCGGATCGGATGGCTACACCTTC.

This chain connects TRBV19 to TRBJ2-3; the D call may be TRBD1 or TRBD2 (5 bases each). Germline V gene data show CDR1 as LNHDA and CDR2 as SQIVND (reference sequence). This CDR3 has 22 residues. V lost 4 bases, J lost 0 bases, and 32 bases lay in between. The CDR3 reads CASSNPSGTKGFDEISTDTQYF. The CDR3 region has the DNA TGTGCCAGTAGTAACCCCTCCGGGACCAAGGGGTTCGACGAAATAAGCACAGATACGCAGTATTTT.

This clonotype was counted a few times. The V gene is TRBV7-8, the J gene TRBJ1-1; D uncertain. The CDR3 consists of 15 residues. V lost 5 bases and J lost 1, with 14 bases in between. Germline CDR1 is SGHVS and CDR2 is FQNEAQ. The CDR3 loop reads CASSDLGRGNTEAFF. CDR3 DNA: TGTGCCAGCAGCGACCTAGGGCGGGGGAACACTGAAGCTTTCTTT.

This clonotype was observed a few times. This chain links TRBV5-1 with TRBJ1-1, with 8 bases that match TRBD1. This CDR3 spans 15 amino acids. Germline V lookup: CDR1 SGHRS, CDR2 YFSETQ. Trimming took 4 bases from V and 4 from J; bases not matched to a gene: 9. DNA for the CDR3: TGCGCCAGCAGCCAGAACCGACAGGGGAGCACTGAAGCTTTCTTT. It specifies CASSQNRQGSTEAFF. The whole variable domain, remainder taken from reference TRBV5-1 and TRBJ1-1, is KAGVTQTPRYLIKTRGQQVTLSCSPISGHRSVSWYQQTPGQGLQFLFEYFSETQRNKGNFPGRFSGRQFSNSRSEMNVSTLELGDSALYLCASSQNRQGSTEAFFGQGTRLTVV.

V gene TRBV5-1 combines with J gene TRBJ2-3, with 8 bases identical to TRBD2. With V trimmed by 0 bases and J by 1 base, 4 bases remained unmatched. The germline CDR1 and CDR2 sequences are SGHRS and YFSETQ. The CDR3 length is 16 residues. This chain's CDR3 is CASSLGLALGTDTQYF. The CDR3 coding sequence is TGCGCCAGCAGCTTGGGACTAGCGCTTGGCACAGATACGCAGTATTTT.

The rearrangement uses TRBV20-1 and TRBJ2-1; D is uncertain. Trimming took 1 base from V and 8 from J, leaving 15 bases between them. The CDR3 loop spans 14 amino acids. Germline V gene data show CDR1 as DFQATT and CDR2 as SNEGSKA (reference sequence). This CDR3 reads CSARGASYYHEQFF. Written as DNA, the CDR3 is TGCAGTGCTAGAGGGGCTAGTTATTATCATGAGCAGTTCTTC.

The V gene is TRBV3-1, the J gene TRBJ2-7, with D possibly TRBD2 on 6 matching bases. Trimming pared 4 bases from V and 0 bases from J, leaving 10 bases between. Germline V gene lookup returns CDR1 LGHDT and CDR2 YNNKEL (reference sequence). The CDR3 is 14 residues long. The CDR3 DNA reads as TGTGCCAGCAGCCCGGGGGTACCCTCCTACGAGCAGTACTTC. It translates to CASSPGVPSYEQYF.

The V call is TRBV15, the J call TRBJ1-4; no clear D gene. V lost 5 bases and J lost 7, with 14 bases in between. This CDR3 comprises 14 residues. The germline CDR1 and CDR2 sequences are LNHNV and YYDKDF (reference sequence). CDR3: CATSVGPHGEKLFF. CDR3 DNA: TGTGCCACCAGCGTCGGACCCCATGGTGAAAAACTGTTTTTT.